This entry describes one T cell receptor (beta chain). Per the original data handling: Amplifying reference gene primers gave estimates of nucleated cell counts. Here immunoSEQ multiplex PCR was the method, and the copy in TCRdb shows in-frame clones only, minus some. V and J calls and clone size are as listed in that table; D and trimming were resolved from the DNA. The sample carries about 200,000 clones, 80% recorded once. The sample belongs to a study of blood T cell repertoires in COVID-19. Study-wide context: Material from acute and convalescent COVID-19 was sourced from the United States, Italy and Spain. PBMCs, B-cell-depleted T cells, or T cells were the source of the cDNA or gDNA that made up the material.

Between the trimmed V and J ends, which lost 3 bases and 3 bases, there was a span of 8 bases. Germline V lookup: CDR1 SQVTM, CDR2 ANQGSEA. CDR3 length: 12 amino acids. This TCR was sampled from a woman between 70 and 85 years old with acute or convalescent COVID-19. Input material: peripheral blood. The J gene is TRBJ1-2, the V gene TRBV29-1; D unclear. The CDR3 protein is CSVEKRDYGYTF. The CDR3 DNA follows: TGCAGCGTTGAGAAGAGGGACTATGGCTACACCTTC. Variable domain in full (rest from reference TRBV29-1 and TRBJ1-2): SAVISQKPSRDICQRGTSLTIQCQVDSQVTMMFWYRQQPGQSLTLIATANQGSEATYESGFVIDKFPISRPNLTFSTLTVSNMSPEDSSIYLCSVEKRDYGYTFGSGTRLTVV.